This TCR beta chain appears in the sequencing data of a study of blood T cell repertoires in COVID-19. Study overall: Samples of COVID-19 (acute and convalescent) were obtained from the United States, Italy and Spain. T cells, B-cell-depleted T cells, or PBMCs supplied cDNA or gDNA.

Assay used: immunoSEQ multiplex PCR; TCRdb lists only in-frame clones, some missing. This table holds 190,000 or so clones, around 87% found once. The germline gives CDR1 MNHNS, CDR2 SASEGT. Trimming removed 3 bases from V and 14 bases from J, with 12 bases in between. The CDR3 is made up of 11 amino acids. This clone occurred once. Source material: peripheral blood. The chain is built from TRBV6-1 and TRBJ2-3, with D possibly matching TRBD1 (5 bases). The sequence was collected from a man aged 40-55 years with active or convalescent COVID-19. CDR3 coding DNA: TGTGCCAGCAGTGAGGGGCCAAAAATGTATTTT. Amino acid sequence: CASSEGPKMYF.